These 27 T cell receptor beta chains originate from one sample sequenced in a study of blood T cell repertoires in COVID-19. The assay was immunoSEQ multiplex PCR, and TCRdb's table has in-frame clones only and misses some. The sample lists around 400,000 clones; around 92% were seen once. The sample comprised PBMCs or T cells enriched from blood (not recorded which). Source of these receptors: a woman aged 25 to 39 who had recovered from COVID-19.

This chain uses TRBV19 with TRBJ2-7; TRBD2 aligns across 8 bases. The CDR3 contains 14 residues. Trimming cost V 8 bases and J 2 bases; bases outside gene matches: 8. Germline V gives CDR1 LNHDA, CDR2 SQIVND (reference sequence). In DNA form, the CDR3 reads TGTGCCAGTGATAGCGGGGCCGACCCCTACGAGCAGTACTTC. Translating it yields CASDSGADPYEQYF. Based on the CDR3 plus reference TRBV19 and TRBJ2-7, the full variable domain is DGGITQSPKYLFRKEGQNVTLSCEQNLNHDAMYWYRQDPGQGLRLIYYSQIVNDFQKGDIAEGYSVSREKKESFPLTVTSAQKNPTAFYLCASDSGADPYEQYFGPGTRLTVT.

This clone has a single count. The chain is built from TRBV5-6 and TRBJ2-1, with 8 positions matching TRBD1. The CDR3 covers 17 residues. Germline V gene data show CDR1 as SGHDT and CDR2 as YYEEEE. J lost 0 bases, V lost 3 bases, and 8 bases had no gene match. DNA of the CDR3: TGTGCCAGCAGCTCCTTGCCCGGGACAGGCTCCTACAATGAGCAGTTCTTC. Translating gives CASSSLPGTGSYNEQFF.

This clone was detected once. The chain has TRBV6-5 and TRBJ1-5; D unclear. The CDR3 length is 13 residues. Germline V lookup: CDR1 MNHEY, CDR2 SVGAGI. Trimming took off 7 bases at V and 8 bases at J, with 15 bases between the two ends. The CDR3 DNA follows: TGTGCCAGCAATTTAACACCCCAAGAGCCCCAGCATTTT. This gives the protein CASNLTPQEPQHF.

The chain joins TRBV7-9 to TRBJ1-1, with 7 bases matching TRBD1. With V trimmed by 4 bases and J by 1 base, 9 bases remained unmatched. The CDR3 has 16 amino acids. CDR1 is SEHNR, CDR2 FQNEAQ, per germline (reference sequence). The CDR3 sequence is CASSWDIRTGNTEAFF. The CDR3 DNA is TGTGCCAGCAGCTGGGACATACGGACAGGGAACACTGAAGCTTTCTTT.

This chain connects TRBV5-1 to TRBJ2-6, with TRBD1 matching 9 bases. The ends lost 5 bases at V and 2 bases at J; junction bases unmatched: 8. CDR3 size: 17 residues. CDR1 and CDR2 from the germline V gene are SGHRS and YFSETQ. This CDR3 reads CASRNPGQGTGANVLTF. DNA for the CDR3: TGCGCCAGCAGGAATCCGGGACAGGGCACTGGGGCCAACGTCCTGACTTTC.

This clone was seen a few times. The chain employs TRBV25-1 and TRBJ1-4, with 7 bases matching TRBD1. There are 15 residues in the CDR3. Germline CDR1 MGHDK, CDR2 SYGVNS. After removal of 2 bases from V and 6 bases from J, the junction contained 6 bases not matched to a gene. CDR3 in amino acids: CASSETEGGHEKLFF. DNA for the CDR3: TGTGCCAGCAGTGAAACGGAAGGGGGCCATGAAAAACTGTTTTTT.

The chain uses TRBV4-3 and TRBJ1-2, with 8 bases aligning to TRBD1. With V trimmed by 1 base and J by 10 bases, 11 bases remained unmatched. Germline CDR1 and CDR2: LGHNA and YSLEER. The CDR3 is made up of 15 amino acids. The CDR3, as DNA: TGCGCCAGCAGCCAAGCCACCGGGACAGGATTTATCTACACCTTC. Translating it yields CASSQATGTGFIYTF.

V and J are TRBV27 and TRBJ1-5; maybe TRBD1 (5 bases). The V gene's germline CDR1 is MNHEY and CDR2 SMNVEV (reference sequence). V lost 5 bases and J lost 5, with 19 bases in between. This CDR3 has 16 residues. The CDR3 coding sequence is TGTGCCAGCAGTACCTTTCGAAGGGGTTTGGATCAGCCCCAGCATTTT. Protein sequence: CASSTFRRGLDQPQHF.

The rearrangement uses TRBV27 and TRBJ1-1; 7 bases match TRBD1. Germline trimming cut 5 bases from V and 5 bases from J; bases unmatched to any gene: 11. The CDR3 is 15 amino acids. Germline V gene data show CDR1 as MNHEY and CDR2 as SMNVEV (reference sequence). CDR3 nucleotides: TGTGCCAGCAGTGTGGGCCAGGGGGGAATTACTGAAGCTTTCTTT. Its translation is CASSVGQGGITEAFF.

This clone occurred once. The chain couples TRBV4-1 to TRBJ2-7; TRBD2 matches at 14 bases. The germline V gene has CDR1 MGHRA and CDR2 YSYEKL. V was clipped by 3 bases and J by 6 bases; unmatched bases: 7. This CDR3 contains 16 residues. The CDR3 loop reads CASSQTSGRALGEQYF. The CDR3 DNA reads TGCGCCAGCAGCCAGACTAGCGGGAGGGCCCTCGGCGAGCAGTACTTC.

J is TRBJ1-4 and V is TRBV7-6; weak D call: TRBD1 (5 bases). Trimming removed 5 bases from V and 1 base from J, with 14 bases in between. CDR3 length: 16 residues. CDR1 and CDR2 from the germline V gene are SGHVS and FNYEAQ. CDR3 in amino acids: CASSPGRAVTNEKLFF. CDR3 coding DNA: TGTGCCAGCAGCCCAGGGAGGGCCGTAACTAATGAAAAACTGTTTTTT.

The gene calls are TRBV3-1 (or the pseudogene TRBV3-2) and TRBJ2-7; 11 bases line up with TRBD2. The CDR3 length is 17 residues. The germline V gene encodes CDR1 LGHDT and CDR2 YNNKEL (reference sequence). Trimming cost V 4 bases and J 3 bases; bases outside gene matches: 11. The CDR3, as DNA: TGTGCCAGCAGCCGAGACTTGGGGACTAGCGGCATCTACGAGCAGTACTTC. It specifies CASSRDLGTSGIYEQYF.

The CDR3 protein is CASSHSGQGGRAQHF. DNA of the CDR3: TGTGCCAGCAGTCACTCAGGACAGGGGGGTAGGGCCCAGCATTTT. The chain uses TRBV28 and TRBJ1-5, with 10 positions matching TRBD1. J gave up 11 bases and V 5 bases, and 12 bases lay outside the gene matches. Germline-derived CDR1 and CDR2 are MDHEN and SYDVKM. This CDR3 is built from 15 residues.

V usage is TRBV4-1 and J usage is TRBJ2-1, with 10 bases matching TRBD2. The junction had 16 bases not matched to a gene; V was cut back by 0 bases and J by 8 bases. Germline V lookup: CDR1 MGHRA, CDR2 YSYEKL. The CDR3 extends over 19 amino acids. The CDR3 loop reads CASSQEDPSGSFSGYEQFF. CDR3 coding DNA: TGCGCCAGCAGCCAAGAAGATCCTAGCGGGAGTTTCAGCGGTTATGAGCAGTTCTTC.

The gene calls are TRBV28 and TRBJ2-3; 10 bases map to TRBD2. The CDR3 extends over 17 amino acids. Trimming removed 5 bases from V and 4 bases from J; junction bases left unmatched: 12. From germline, CDR1 is MDHEN and CDR2 SYDVKM. CDR3 protein: CASSTPGLAIDPDTQYF. Here the CDR3 DNA reads TGTGCCAGCAGTACTCCGGGACTAGCGATAGACCCAGATACGCAGTATTTT.

V and J are TRBV5-4 and TRBJ2-7; D perhaps matches TRBD1 (5 bases). Germline V lookup: CDR1 SGHNT, CDR2 YYREEE (reference sequence). This CDR3 has 15 residues. The V and J ends lost 5 bases and 0 bases respectively, with 15 bases between them. The CDR3 DNA sequence: TGTGCCAGCAGACCTCAGGGTAGTCCCTCCTACGAGCAGTACTTC. Translation gives CASRPQGSPSYEQYF.

The chain combines TRBV11-2 with TRBJ2-7, with 9 bases matching TRBD1. From germline, CDR1 is SGHAT and CDR2 FQNNGV. Trimming cost V 5 bases and J 2 bases; bases outside gene matches: 16. The CDR3 runs to 18 residues. DNA of the CDR3: TGTGCCAGCAGCCCCATCGGTCACAGGGGGCGGGGACCCTACGAGCAGTACTTC. Protein sequence: CASSPIGHRGRGPYEQYF.

The rearrangement uses TRBV7-2 and TRBJ2-7; 9 bases fit TRBD1. J was trimmed by 7 bases and V by 5 bases; bases with no gene match: 12. Germline V gives CDR1 SGHTA, CDR2 FQGNSA. The CDR3 loop spans 15 amino acids. The CDR3 here is CASSERGRTGEEQYF. CDR3 sequence (DNA): TGTGCCAGCAGCGAAAGGGGTCGGACAGGGGAAGAGCAGTACTTC.

The chain uses TRBV4-3 and TRBJ1-2; D is undetermined. The CDR3 runs 13 residues. V dropped 5 bases and J dropped 8 bases, with 15 bases sitting between them. Germline V lookup: CDR1 LGHNA, CDR2 YSLEER. The CDR3 reads CASSKHKPGGYTF. The CDR3 DNA reads as TGCGCCAGCAGCAAACATAAGCCGGGGGGCTACACCTTC.

The chain recombines TRBV6-5 with TRBJ1-6, with a weak D call TRBD1 (5 bases). The CDR3 consists of 15 residues. Germline CDR1 reads MNHEY; CDR2 reads SVGAGI. The ends were cut back, 7 bases at V and 10 bases at J, with 20 bases in the middle. CDR3 in amino acids: CASTAIGQGRSPLHF. CDR3 coding DNA: TGTGCCAGCACCGCCATCGGGCAGGGTCGGTCACCCCTCCACTTT.

The chain joins TRBV4-2 to TRBJ2-2, with 7 nucleotides matching TRBD1. The germline gives CDR1 LGHNA, CDR2 YNFKEQ. The CDR3 covers 14 residues. J gave up 6 bases and V 1 base, and 2 bases lay outside the gene matches. CDR3 protein: CASSQGQGAGELFF. In DNA form, the CDR3 reads TGTGCCAGCAGCCAAGGACAGGGAGCCGGGGAGCTGTTTTTT.

DNA of the CDR3: TGTGCCACAAAGACAGGCCGCTCTGGAAACACCATATATTTT. Translating it yields CATKTGRSGNTIYF. This sequence joins TRBV19 and TRBJ1-3, with a tentative D call TRBD1 (6 bases). The CDR3 runs to 14 residues. The germline V gene encodes CDR1 LNHDA and CDR2 SQIVND (reference sequence). Trimming removed 10 bases at V and 0 bases at J, with 13 bases between.

This rearrangement joins TRBV6-5 to TRBJ2-7, with 9 nucleotides matching TRBD1. The CDR3 consists of 14 residues. Germline V gene data show CDR1 as MNHEY and CDR2 as SVGAGI. Losses at the gene ends were 5 bases for V and 5 bases for J; bases not matched to a gene: 7. CDR3: CASSSRTGADEQYF. As DNA, the CDR3 is TGTGCCAGCAGTAGCCGGACAGGGGCTGACGAGCAGTACTTC.

V is TRBV20-1 and J is TRBJ1-2, with 8 bases lining up with TRBD1. This CDR3 is built from 11 residues. The germline CDR1 and CDR2 sequences are DFQATT and SNEGSKA (reference sequence). J gave up 6 bases and V 6 bases, and 3 bases lay outside the gene matches. In DNA, the CDR3 is TGCAGTGCCTGGACAGGGAATGGCTACACCTTC. Translated, it gives CSAWTGNGYTF.

The chain recombines TRBV19 with TRBJ1-1, with D perhaps TRBD1 (5 bases). This CDR3 has 15 residues. Germline V gene data show CDR1 as LNHDA and CDR2 as SQIVND (reference sequence). Trimming shortened V by 3 bases and J by 1 base, and 12 bases separated the two germline ends. The CDR3 reads CASSIRNRPNTEAFF. CDR3 bases: TGTGCCAGTAGTATTCGGAACAGGCCGAACACTGAAGCTTTCTTT.

This chain connects TRBV28 to TRBJ1-2; possibly TRBD1 for D (5 bases). Germline-derived CDR1 and CDR2 are MDHEN and SYDVKM. The CDR3 has 15 residues. V lost 3 bases and J lost 5, with 16 bases in between. The CDR3 loop is CASSFPRGIGYGYTF. The CDR3 DNA reads TGTGCCAGCAGTTTCCCTCGGGGGATCGGGTATGGCTACACCTTC.

The CDR3 loop is CASSYRGTGDYEQYF. CDR3 in DNA: TGTGCCAGCAGTTACCGGGGGACAGGGGACTACGAGCAGTACTTC. The chain uses TRBV6-5 and TRBJ2-7, with 10 positions matching TRBD1. With 2 bases clipped from V and 3 bases from J, the junction kept 4 bases outside the gene matches. Germline CDR1 is MNHEY and CDR2 is SVGAGI. This CDR3 region has 15 residues.